The sample holds one count of the clone carrying this T cell receptor beta chain. The record originates from a study of blood T cell repertoires in COVID-19. CDR1 is SQVTM, CDR2 ANQGSEA, per germline. Between the trimmed V and J ends, which lost 0 bases and 6 bases, there was a span of 7 bases. The CDR3 loop spans 12 amino acids. Measured with immunoSEQ multiplex PCR; TCRdb has only the in-frame clones, and not every one. The table has over 120,000 clones, approximately 89% seen once; the top ten hold about 1.5%. The chain carries TRBV29-1 and TRBJ2-3; D is uncertain. Material for sequencing was peripheral blood. This receptor was taken from a human donor in a cohort sampled during active COVID-19. The DNA for the CDR3 is TGCAGCGTTGAAGAACCGCGGGATACGCAGTATTTT. Translated, it gives CSVEEPRDTQYF.